The 4 T cell receptor beta chains presented below share a single source sample, sequenced in a study of T cells in Graves' hyperthyroidism and ophthalmopathy. From RNA transcripts, TCR beta CDR3 regions were amplified. Using the HTBI primer set, a first-round RT-PCR was run on the TCR CDR3. TCRdb independently ran MiXCR on the multiplex PCR reads; one entry per CDR3 protein. The repertoire has hundreds of thousands of distinct CDR3 sequences, over 12% of them found once; the top ten carry roughly 13%. Sample: blood. Every receptor here comes from a man between 18 and 35 years old with Graves' ophthalmopathy.

This chain links TRBV25-1 with TRBJ1-6; D not certain. The length of the CDR3 is 15 residues. The V end lost 0 bases, the J end lost 2 bases, and 5 bases lay between the germline ends. From germline, CDR1 is MGHDK and CDR2 SYGVNS. The CDR3 bases are TGTGCCAGCAGTGAATATGACACCTATAATTCACCCCTCCACTTT. Translation: CASSEYDTYNSPLHF.

The chain recombines TRBV10-3 with TRBJ2-4; the match to TRBD1 covers 9 bases. The CDR3 consists of 15 residues. Germline V lookup: CDR1 ENHRY, CDR2 SYGVKD. Trimming at V came to 5 bases and at J to 3 bases, leaving 5 bases not matched to a gene. The CDR3 region is CAISTGGWGKNIQYF. DNA for the CDR3: TGTGCCATCAGTACAGGGGGCTGGGGCAAAAACATTCAGTACTTC.

The rearrangement uses TRBV11-2 and TRBJ2-7; D remains ambiguous. CDR1 SGHAT and CDR2 FQNNGV come from the germline V gene. The V and J ends lost 3 bases and 6 bases respectively, with 9 bases between them. This CDR3 has 12 residues. The chain's CDR3 is CASSLKGIEQYF. DNA for the CDR3: TGTGCCAGCAGCTTGAAAGGGATCGAGCAGTACTTC.

This chain links TRBV10-3 with TRBJ2-1; 8 bases match TRBD2. This CDR3 region has 15 residues. The V and J ends lost 5 bases and 5 bases, in that order; junction bases with no gene match: 8. Germline V gives CDR1 ENHRY, CDR2 SYGVKD. Here the CDR3 DNA reads TGTGCCATCAGTAACATAGCGGGGCTCCACAATGAGCAGTTCTTC. This sequence encodes CAISNIAGLHNEQFF.